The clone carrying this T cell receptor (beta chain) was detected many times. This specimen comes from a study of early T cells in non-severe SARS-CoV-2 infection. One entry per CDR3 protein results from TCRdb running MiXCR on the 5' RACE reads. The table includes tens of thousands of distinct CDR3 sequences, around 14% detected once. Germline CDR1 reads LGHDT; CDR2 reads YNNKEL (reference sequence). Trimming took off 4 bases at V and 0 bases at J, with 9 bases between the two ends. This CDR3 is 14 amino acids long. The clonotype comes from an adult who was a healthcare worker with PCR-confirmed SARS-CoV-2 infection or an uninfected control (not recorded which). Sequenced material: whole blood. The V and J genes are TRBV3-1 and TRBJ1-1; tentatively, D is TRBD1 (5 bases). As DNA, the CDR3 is TGTGCCAGCAGCCTCCTGGGGGTGAACACTGAAGCTTTCTTT. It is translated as CASSLLGVNTEAFF.